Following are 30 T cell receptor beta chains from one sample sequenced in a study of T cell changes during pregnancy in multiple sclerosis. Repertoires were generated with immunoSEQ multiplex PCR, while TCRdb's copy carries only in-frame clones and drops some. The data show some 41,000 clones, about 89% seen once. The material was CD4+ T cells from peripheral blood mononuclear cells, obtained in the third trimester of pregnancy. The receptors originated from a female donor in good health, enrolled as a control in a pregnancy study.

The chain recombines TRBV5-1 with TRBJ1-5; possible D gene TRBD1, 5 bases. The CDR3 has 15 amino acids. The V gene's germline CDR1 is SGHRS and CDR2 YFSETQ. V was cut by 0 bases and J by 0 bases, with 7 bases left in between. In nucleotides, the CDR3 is TGCGCCAGCAGCTTGGCGGGGGATAGCAATCAGCCCCAGCATTTT. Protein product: CASSLAGDSNQPQHF.

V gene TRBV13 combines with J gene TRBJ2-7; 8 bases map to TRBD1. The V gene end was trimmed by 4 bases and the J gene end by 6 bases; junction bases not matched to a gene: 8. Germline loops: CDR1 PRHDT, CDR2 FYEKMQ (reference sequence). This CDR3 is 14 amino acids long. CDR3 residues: CASSSDREYGEQYF. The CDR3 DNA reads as TGTGCCAGCAGCTCGGACAGGGAGTATGGCGAGCAGTACTTC.

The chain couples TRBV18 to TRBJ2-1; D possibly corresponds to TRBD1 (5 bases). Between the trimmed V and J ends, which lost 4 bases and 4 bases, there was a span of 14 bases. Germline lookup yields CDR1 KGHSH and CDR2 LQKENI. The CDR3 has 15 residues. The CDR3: CASSRTGPGYNEQFF. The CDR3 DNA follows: TGTGCCAGCTCACGAACAGGCCCAGGGTACAATGAGCAGTTCTTC.

The CDR3 loop reads CAIQTGAQETQYF. The CDR3 DNA reads as TGTGCCATTCAGACTGGGGCCCAAGAGACCCAGTACTTC. This sequence joins TRBV28 and TRBJ2-5; a possible D gene is TRBD1 (5 bases). Germline V gene data show CDR1 as MDHEN and CDR2 as SYDVKM. The CDR3 covers 13 residues. V shed 10 bases and J shed 1 base, with 13 bases lying between them.

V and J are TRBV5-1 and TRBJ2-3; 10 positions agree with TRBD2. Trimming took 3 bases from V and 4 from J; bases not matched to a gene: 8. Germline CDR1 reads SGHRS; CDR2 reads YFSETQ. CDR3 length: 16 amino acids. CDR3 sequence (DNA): TGCGCCAGCAGCTCACCTAGCGGGAGCAACGCAGATACGCAGTATTTT. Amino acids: CASSSPSGSNADTQYF.

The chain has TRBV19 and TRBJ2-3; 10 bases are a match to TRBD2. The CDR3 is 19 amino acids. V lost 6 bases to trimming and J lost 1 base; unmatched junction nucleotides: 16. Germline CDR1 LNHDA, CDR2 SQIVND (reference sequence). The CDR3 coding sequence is TGTGCCAGTAGGGCATTCGTAGCGGGAGGACTCACGCGCACAGATACGCAGTATTTT. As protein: CASRAFVAGGLTRTDTQYF.

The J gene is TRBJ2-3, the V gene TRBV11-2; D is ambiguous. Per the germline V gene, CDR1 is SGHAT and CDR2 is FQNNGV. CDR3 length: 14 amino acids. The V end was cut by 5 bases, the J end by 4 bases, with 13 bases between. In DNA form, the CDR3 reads TGTGCCAGCAGCCCATACCGTTCGGCAGATACGCAGTATTTT. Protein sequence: CASSPYRSADTQYF.

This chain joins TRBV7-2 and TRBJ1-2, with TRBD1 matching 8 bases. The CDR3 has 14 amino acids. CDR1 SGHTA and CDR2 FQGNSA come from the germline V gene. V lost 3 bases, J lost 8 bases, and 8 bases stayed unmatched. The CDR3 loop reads CASSFLQGAGGYTF. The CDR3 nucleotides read TGTGCCAGCAGCTTCCTGCAGGGGGCGGGAGGCTACACCTTC.

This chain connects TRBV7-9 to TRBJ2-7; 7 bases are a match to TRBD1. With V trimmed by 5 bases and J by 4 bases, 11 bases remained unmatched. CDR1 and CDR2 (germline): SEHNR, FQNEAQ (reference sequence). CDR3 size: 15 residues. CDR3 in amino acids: CASSRATTGWYEQYF. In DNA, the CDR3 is TGTGCCAGCAGCCGAGCGACGACAGGGTGGTACGAGCAGTACTTC. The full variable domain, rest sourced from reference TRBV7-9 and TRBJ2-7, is DTGVSQNPRHKITKRGQNVTFRCDPISEHNRLYWYRQTLGQGPEFLTYFQNEAQLEKSRLLSDRFSAERPKGSFSTLEIQRTEQGDSAMYLCASSRATTGWYEQYFGPGTRLTVT.

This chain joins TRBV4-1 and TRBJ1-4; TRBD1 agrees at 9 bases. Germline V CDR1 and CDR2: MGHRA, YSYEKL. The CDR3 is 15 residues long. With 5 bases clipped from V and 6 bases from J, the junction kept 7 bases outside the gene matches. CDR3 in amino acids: CASSTRQGGDEKLFF. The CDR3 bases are TGCGCCAGCAGCACCCGACAGGGGGGTGATGAAAAACTGTTTTTT.

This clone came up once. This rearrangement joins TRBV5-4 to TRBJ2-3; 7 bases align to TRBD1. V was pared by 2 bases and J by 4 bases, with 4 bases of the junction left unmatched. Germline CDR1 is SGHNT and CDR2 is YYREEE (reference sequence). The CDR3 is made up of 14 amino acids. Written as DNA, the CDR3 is TGTGCCAGCAGCTTCCGGGACAGATCAGATACGCAGTATTTT. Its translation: CASSFRDRSDTQYF.

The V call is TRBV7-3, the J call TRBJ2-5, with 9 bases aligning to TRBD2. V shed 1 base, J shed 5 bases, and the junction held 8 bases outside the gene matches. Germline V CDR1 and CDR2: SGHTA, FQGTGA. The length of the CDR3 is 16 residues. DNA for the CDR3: TGTGCCAGCAGCTTAAGGGGGGGACTAGCTTTTGAGACCCAGTACTTC. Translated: CASSLRGGLAFETQYF.

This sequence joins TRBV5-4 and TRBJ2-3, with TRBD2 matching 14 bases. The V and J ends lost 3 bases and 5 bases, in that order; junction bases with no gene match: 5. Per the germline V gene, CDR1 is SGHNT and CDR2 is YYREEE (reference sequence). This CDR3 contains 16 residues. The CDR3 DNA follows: TGTGCCAGCAGCTCGACTAGCGGGAGGGCCGTAGATACGCAGTATTTT. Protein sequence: CASSSTSGRAVDTQYF.

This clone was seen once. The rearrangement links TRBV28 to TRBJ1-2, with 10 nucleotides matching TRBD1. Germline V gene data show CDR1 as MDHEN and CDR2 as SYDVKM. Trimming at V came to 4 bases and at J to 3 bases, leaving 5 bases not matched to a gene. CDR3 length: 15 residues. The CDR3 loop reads CASSSGTGVDYGYTF. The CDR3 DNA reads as TGTGCCAGCAGTTCCGGGACAGGGGTGGACTATGGCTACACCTTC.

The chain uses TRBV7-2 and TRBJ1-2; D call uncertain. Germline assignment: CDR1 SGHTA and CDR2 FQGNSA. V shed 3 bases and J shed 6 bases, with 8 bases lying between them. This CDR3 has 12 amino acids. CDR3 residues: CASSFGLDGYTF. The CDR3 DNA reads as TGTGCCAGCAGCTTCGGGTTGGATGGCTACACCTTC.

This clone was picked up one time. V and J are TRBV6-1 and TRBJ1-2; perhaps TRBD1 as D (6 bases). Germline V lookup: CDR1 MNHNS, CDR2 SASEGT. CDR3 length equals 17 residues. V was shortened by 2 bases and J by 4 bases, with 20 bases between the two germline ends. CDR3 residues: CASSEMDKQGFLYGYTF. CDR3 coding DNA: TGTGCCAGCAGTGAAATGGATAAACAGGGATTCCTCTATGGCTACACCTTC.

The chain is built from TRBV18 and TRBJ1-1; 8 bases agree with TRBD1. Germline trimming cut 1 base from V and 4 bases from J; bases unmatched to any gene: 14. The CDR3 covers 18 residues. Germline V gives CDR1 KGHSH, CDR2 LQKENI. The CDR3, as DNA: TGTGCCAGCTCACCACGCGGGACAGGCAGGAGGATGGGCACTGAAGCTTTCTTT. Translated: CASSPRGTGRRMGTEAFF.

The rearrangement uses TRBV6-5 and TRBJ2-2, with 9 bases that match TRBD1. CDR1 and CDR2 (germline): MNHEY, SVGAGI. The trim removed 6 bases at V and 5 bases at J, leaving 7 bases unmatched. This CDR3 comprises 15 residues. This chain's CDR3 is CASRKQGAGTGELFF. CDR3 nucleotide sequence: TGTGCCAGCAGGAAACAGGGGGCTGGAACCGGGGAGCTGTTTTTT.

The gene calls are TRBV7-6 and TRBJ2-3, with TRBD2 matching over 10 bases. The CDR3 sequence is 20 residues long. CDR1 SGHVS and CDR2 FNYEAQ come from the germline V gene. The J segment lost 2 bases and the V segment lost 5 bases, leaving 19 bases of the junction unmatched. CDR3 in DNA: TGTGCCAGCAGCCTTAGCACCAGGGCTAGCGGGAGAGGGGTCACAGATACGCAGTATTTT. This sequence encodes CASSLSTRASGRGVTDTQYF.

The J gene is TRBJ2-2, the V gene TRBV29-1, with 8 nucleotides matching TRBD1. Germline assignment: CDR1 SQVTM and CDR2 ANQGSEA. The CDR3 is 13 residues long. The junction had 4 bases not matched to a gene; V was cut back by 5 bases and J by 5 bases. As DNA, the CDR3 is TGCAGCGTTCGGACAGGGTGGACCGGGGAGCTGTTTTTT. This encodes CSVRTGWTGELFF.

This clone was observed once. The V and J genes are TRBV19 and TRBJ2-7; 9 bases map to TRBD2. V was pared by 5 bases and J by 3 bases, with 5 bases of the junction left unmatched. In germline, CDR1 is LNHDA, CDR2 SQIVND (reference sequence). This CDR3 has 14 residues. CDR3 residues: CASSRGLANYEQYF. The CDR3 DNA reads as TGTGCCAGTAGTCGGGGACTAGCAAACTACGAGCAGTACTTC.

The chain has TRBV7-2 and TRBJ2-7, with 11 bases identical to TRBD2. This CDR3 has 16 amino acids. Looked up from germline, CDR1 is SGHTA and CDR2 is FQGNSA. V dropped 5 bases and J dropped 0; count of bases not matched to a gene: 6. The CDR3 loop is CASSILAGGFSYEQYF. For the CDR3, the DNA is TGTGCCAGCAGCATCTTAGCGGGAGGGTTCTCCTACGAGCAGTACTTC.

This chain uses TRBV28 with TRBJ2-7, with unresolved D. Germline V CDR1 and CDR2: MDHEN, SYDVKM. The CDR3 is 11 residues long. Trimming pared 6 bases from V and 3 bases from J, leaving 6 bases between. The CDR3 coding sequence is TGTGCCAGCAGCCCCCGCTACGAGCAGTACTTC. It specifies CASSPRYEQYF.

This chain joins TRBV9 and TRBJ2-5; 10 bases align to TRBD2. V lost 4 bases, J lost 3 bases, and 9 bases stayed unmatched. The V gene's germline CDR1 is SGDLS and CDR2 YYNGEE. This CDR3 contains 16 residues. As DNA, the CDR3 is TGTGCCAGCAGCCCGCAGCGGGAGGGCCTCAAAGAGACCCAGTACTTC. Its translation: CASSPQREGLKETQYF.

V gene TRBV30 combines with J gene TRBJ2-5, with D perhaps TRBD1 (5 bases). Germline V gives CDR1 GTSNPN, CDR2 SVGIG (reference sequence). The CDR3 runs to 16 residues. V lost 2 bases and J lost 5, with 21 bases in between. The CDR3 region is CAWSPAGMGLGETQYF. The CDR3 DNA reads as TGTGCCTGGAGTCCAGCAGGGATGGGTCTTGGGGAGACCCAGTACTTC.

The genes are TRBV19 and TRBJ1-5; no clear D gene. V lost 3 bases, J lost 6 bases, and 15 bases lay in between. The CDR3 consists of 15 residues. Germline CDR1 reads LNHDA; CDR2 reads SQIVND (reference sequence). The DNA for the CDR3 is TGTGCCAGTAGTATGAGCACCCACCGGGGTCAGCCCCAGCATTTT. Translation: CASSMSTHRGQPQHF.

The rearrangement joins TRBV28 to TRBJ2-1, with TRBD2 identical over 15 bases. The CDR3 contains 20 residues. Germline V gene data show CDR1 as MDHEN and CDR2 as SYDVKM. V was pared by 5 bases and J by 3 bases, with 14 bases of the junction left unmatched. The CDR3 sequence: CASSHALPGTSGRYYNEQFF. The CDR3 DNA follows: TGTGCCAGCAGTCACGCCCTGCCGGGGACTAGCGGGAGGTACTACAATGAGCAGTTCTTC.

CDR3 residues: CASSVAGGRECCFIAKNIQYF. CDR3 nucleotide sequence: TGCGCCAGCAGTGTGGCGGGGGGCCGGGAGTGTTGCTTCATAGCCAAAAACATTCAGTACTTC. The genes are TRBV10-1 and TRBJ2-4; 8 bases agree with TRBD2. The V segment lost 4 bases and the J segment 0 bases; nucleotides outside the gene matches: 20. This CDR3 region has 21 residues. CDR1 and CDR2 (germline): WNHNN, SYGVQD (reference sequence).

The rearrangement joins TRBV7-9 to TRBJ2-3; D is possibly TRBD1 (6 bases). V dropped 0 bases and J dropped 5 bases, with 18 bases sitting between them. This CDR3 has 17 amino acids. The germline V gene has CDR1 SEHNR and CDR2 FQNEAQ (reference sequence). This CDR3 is CASSLAQGGLKQDTQYF. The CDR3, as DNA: TGTGCCAGCAGCTTAGCACAGGGTGGCCTAAAACAAGATACGCAGTATTTT.

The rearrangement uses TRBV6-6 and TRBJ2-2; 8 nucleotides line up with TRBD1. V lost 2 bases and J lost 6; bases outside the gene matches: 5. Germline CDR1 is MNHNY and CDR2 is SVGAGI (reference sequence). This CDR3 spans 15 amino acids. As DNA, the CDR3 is TGTGCCAGCAGTTACGGACAGGGTCCGGCCGGGGAGCTGTTTTTT. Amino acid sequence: CASSYGQGPAGELFF.